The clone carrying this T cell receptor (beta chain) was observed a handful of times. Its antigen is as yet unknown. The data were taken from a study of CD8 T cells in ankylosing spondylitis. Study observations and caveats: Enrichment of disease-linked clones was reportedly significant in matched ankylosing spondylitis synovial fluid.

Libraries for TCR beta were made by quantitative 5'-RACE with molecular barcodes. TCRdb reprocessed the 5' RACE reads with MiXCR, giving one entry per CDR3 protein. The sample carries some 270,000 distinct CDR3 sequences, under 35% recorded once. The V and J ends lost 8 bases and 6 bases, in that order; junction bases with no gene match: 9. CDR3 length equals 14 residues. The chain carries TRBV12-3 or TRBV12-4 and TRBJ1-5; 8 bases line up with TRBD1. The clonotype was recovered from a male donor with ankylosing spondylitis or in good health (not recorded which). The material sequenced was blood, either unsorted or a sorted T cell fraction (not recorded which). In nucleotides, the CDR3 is TGTGCCAGCGCCGACAGGGGCGAGCGTCAGCCCCAGCATTTT. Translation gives CASADRGERQPQHF.